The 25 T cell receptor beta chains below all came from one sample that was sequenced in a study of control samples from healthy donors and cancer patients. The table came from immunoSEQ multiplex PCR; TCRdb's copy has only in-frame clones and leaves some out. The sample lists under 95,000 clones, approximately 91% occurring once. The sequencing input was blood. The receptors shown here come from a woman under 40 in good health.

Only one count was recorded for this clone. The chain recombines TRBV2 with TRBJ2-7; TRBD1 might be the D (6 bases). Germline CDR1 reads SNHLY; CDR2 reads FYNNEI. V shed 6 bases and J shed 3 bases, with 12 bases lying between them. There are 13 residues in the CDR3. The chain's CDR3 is CASRPGHRYEQYF. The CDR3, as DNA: TGTGCCAGCAGGCCGGGACACCGCTACGAGCAGTACTTC.

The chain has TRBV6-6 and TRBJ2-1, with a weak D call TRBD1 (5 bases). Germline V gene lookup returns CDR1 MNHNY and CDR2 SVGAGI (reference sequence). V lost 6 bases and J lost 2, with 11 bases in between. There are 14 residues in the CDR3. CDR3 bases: TGTGCCAGCAGCCCGGAACAGGCCTACAATGAGCAGTTCTTC. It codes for CASSPEQAYNEQFF.

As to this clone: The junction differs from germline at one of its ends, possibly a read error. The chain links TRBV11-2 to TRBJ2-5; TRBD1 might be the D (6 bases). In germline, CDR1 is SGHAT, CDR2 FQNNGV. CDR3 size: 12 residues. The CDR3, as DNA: TGTGCCAGCAGCCCTGATGACGACAGGCCGAACTTC. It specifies CASSPDDDRPNF.

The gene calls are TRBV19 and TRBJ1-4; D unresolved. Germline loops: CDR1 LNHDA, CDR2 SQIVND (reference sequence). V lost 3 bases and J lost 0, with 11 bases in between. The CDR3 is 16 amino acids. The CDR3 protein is CASSIHTPATNEKLFF. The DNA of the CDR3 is TGTGCCAGTAGTATTCACACCCCCGCAACTAATGAAAAACTGTTTTTT.

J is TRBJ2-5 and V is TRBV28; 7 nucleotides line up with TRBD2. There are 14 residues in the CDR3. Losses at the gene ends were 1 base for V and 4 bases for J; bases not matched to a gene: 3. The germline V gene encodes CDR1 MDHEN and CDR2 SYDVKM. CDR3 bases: TGTGCCAGCAGTTTATCCGGGGGGAGAGAGACCCAGTACTTC. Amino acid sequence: CASSLSGGRETQYF.

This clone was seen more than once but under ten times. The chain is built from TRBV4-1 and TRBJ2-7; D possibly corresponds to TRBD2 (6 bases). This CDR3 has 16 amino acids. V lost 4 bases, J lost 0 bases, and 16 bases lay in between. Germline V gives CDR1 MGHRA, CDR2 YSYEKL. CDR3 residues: CASSPPTTRSSYEQYF. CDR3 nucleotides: TGCGCCAGCAGCCCTCCCACGACTAGATCCTCCTACGAGCAGTACTTC.

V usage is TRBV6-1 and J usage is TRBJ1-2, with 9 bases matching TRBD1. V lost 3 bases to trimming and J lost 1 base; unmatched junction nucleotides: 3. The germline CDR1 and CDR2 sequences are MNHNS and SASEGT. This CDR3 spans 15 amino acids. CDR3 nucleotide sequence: TGTGCCAGCAGTGAGGTGGGACAGGGTAACTATGGCTACACCTTC. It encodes CASSEVGQGNYGYTF.

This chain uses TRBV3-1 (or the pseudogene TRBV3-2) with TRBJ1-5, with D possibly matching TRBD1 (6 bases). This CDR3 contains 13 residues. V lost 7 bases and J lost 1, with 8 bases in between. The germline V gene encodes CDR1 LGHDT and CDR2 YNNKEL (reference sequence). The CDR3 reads CASTRGSNQPQHF. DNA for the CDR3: TGTGCCAGCACCAGGGGAAGCAATCAGCCCCAGCATTTT.

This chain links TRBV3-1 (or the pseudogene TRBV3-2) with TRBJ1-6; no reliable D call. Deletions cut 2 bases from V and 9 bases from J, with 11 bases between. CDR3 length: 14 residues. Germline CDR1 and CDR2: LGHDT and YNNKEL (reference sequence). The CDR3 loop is CASSQSLKGSPLHF. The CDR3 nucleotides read TGTGCCAGCAGCCAATCACTGAAGGGTTCACCCCTCCACTTT.

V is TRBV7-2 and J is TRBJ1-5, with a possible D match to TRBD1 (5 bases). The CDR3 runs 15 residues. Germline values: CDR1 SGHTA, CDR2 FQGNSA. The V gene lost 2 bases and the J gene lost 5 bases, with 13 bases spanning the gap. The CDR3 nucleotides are TGTGCCAGCAGCTTATCGGGGGGATACTATCAGCCCCAGCATTTT. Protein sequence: CASSLSGGYYQPQHF. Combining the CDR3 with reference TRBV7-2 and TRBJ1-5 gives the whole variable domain GAGVSQSPSNKVTEKGKDVELRCDPISGHTALYWYRQSLGQGLEFLIYFQGNSAPDKSGLPSDRFSAERTGGSVSTLTIQRTQQEDSAVYLCASSLSGGYYQPQHFGDGTRLSIL.

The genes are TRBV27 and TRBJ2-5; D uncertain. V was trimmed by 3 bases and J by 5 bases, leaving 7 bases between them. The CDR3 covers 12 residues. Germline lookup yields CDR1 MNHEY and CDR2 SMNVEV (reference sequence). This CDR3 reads CASSFGGETQYF. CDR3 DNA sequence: TGTGCCAGCAGTTTCGGCGGCGAGACCCAGTACTTC.

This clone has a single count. The chain's CDR3 is CASSSTSGGPGKTQYF. The CDR3, as DNA: TGTGCCAGCAGTTCCACTTCCGGGGGGCCGGGGAAGACCCAGTACTTC. The chain uses TRBV2 and TRBJ2-5, with D perhaps TRBD2 (7 bases). The CDR3 runs to 16 residues. V lost 5 bases and J lost 6, with 22 bases in between. From germline, CDR1 is SNHLY and CDR2 FYNNEI.

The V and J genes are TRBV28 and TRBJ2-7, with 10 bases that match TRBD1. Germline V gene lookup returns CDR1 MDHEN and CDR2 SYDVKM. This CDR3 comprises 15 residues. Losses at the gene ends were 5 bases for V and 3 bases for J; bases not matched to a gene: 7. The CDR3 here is CASSPGTGEGYEQYF. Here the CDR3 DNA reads TGTGCCAGCAGTCCCGGGACAGGGGAAGGCTACGAGCAGTACTTC. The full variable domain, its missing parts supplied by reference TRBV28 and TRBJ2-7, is DVKVTQSSRYLVKRTGEKVFLECVQDMDHENMFWYRQDPGLGLRLIYFSYDVKMKEKGDIPEGYSVSREKKERFSLILESASTNQTSMYLCASSPGTGEGYEQYFGPGTRLTVT.

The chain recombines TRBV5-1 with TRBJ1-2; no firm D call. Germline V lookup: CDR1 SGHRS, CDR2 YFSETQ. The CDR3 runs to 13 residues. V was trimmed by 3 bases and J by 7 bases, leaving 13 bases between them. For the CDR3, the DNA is TGCGCCAGCAGCTATGACGGAGAGACTGGCTACACCTTC. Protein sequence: CASSYDGETGYTF.

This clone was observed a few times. CDR3 sequence reads: CASSLAPSGVDNEQFF. The CDR3 DNA follows: TGCGCCAGCAGCTTGGCCCCGTCAGGGGTTGACAATGAGCAGTTCTTC. The V call is TRBV5-1, the J call TRBJ2-1; TRBD1 is a possible D gene (6 bases). CDR1 and CDR2 from the germline V gene are SGHRS and YFSETQ. V was shortened by 0 bases and J by 5 bases, with 15 bases between the two germline ends. The CDR3 sequence is 16 residues long.

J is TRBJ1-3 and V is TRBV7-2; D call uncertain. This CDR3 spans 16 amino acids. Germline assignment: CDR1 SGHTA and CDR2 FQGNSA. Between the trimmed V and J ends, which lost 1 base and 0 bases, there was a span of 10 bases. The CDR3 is CASSLVGAGSGNTIYF. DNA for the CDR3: TGTGCCAGCAGCTTAGTAGGAGCAGGCTCTGGAAACACCATATATTTT.

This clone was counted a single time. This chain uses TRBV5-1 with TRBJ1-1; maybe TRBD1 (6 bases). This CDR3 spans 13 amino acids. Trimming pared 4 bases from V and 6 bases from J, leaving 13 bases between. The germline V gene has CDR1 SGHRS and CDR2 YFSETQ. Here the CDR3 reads CASSLGGSSEAFF. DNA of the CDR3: TGCGCCAGCAGCCTAGGGGGGTCCTCTGAAGCTTTCTTT.

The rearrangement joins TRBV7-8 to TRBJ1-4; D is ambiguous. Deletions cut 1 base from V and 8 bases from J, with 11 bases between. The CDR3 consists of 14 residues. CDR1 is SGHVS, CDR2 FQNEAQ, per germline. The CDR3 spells CASSLGTMREKLFF. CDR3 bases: TGTGCCAGCAGCTTAGGGACCATGAGGGAAAAACTGTTTTTT. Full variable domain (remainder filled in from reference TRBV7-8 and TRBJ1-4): GAGVSQSPRYKVAKRGQDVALRCDPISGHVSLFWYQQALGQGPEFLTYFQNEAQLDKSGLPSDRFFAERPEGSVSTLKIQRTQQEDSAVYLCASSLGTMREKLFFGSGTQLSVL.

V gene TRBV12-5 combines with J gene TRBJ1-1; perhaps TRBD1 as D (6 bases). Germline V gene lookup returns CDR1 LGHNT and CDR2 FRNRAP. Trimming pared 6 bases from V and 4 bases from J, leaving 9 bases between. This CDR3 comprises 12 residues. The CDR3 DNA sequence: TGTGCTAGTGGGATAGGGGGCACTGAAGCTTTCTTT. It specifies CASGIGGTEAFF.

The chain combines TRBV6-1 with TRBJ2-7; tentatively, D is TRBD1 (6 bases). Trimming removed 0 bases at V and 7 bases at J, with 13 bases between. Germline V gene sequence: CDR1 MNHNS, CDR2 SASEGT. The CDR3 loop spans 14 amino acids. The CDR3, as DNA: TGTGCCAGCAGTGAAGCAAAGGGGGTGGGGGAGCAGTACTTC. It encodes CASSEAKGVGEQYF.

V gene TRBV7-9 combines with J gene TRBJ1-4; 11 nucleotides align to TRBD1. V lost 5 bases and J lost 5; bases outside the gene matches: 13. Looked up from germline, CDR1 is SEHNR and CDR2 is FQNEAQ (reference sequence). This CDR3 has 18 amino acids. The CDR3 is CASSPRPGQGDLNEKLFF. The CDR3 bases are TGTGCCAGCAGCCCCCGACCGGGACAGGGGGACCTCAATGAAAAACTGTTTTTT. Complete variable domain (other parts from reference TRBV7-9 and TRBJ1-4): DTGVSQNPRHKITKRGQNVTFRCDPISEHNRLYWYRQTLGQGPEFLTYFQNEAQLEKSRLLSDRFSAERPKGSFSTLEIQRTEQGDSAMYLCASSPRPGQGDLNEKLFFGSGTQLSVL.

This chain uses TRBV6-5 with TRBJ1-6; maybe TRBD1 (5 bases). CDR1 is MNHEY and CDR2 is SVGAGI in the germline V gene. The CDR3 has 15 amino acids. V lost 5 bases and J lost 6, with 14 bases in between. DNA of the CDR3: TGTGCCAGCAGTCCACCCCAGGGCACTAATTCACCCCTCCACTTT. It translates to CASSPPQGTNSPLHF.

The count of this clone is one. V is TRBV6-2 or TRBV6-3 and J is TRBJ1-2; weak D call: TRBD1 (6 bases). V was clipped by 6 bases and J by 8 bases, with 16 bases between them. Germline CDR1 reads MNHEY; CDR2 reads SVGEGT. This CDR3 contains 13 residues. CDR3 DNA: TGTGCCAGCAGCCCCCGGAGGGGGTACGGCTACACCTTC. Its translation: CASSPRRGYGYTF.

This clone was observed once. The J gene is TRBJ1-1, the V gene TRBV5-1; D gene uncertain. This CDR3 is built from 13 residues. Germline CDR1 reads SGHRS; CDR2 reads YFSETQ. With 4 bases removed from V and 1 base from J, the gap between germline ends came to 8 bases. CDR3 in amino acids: CASSPDPNTEAFF. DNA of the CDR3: TGCGCCAGCAGCCCCGACCCGAACACTGAAGCTTTCTTT.

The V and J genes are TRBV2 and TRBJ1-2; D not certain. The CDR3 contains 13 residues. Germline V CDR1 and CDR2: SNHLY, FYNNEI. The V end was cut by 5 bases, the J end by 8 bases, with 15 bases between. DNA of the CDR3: TGTGCCAGCAGTCTGGTTTCCCAATCGGGCTACACCTTC. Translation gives CASSLVSQSGYTF.